These 5 T cell receptor beta chains share one sample of origin, sequenced in a study of shared clonotypes between healthy human individuals. Here immunoSEQ multiplex PCR was the method, and the copy in TCRdb shows in-frame clones only, minus some. Here the sample spans over 950,000 clones, 70% to 85% being singletons. The source material was memory CD4+ T cells from PBMCs. Described subset: CD45RA-negative fraction. Source of these receptors: a young man in good health. Some clones in this sample may be carry-over from other donors' samples.

CDR3 DNA: TGTGCCAGCAGCTTCGGCTACGGGCCCCAGCATTTT. Amino acids: CASSFGYGPQHF. The J gene is TRBJ1-5, the V gene TRBV7-9; D uncertain. Germline-derived CDR1 and CDR2 are SEHNR and FQNEAQ (reference sequence). This CDR3 spans 12 amino acids. V was cut by 3 bases and J by 9 bases, with 9 bases left in between.

The rearrangement links TRBV27 to TRBJ2-7, with 7 bases that match TRBD1. The CDR3 runs to 15 residues. The V segment lost 3 bases and the J segment 6 bases; nucleotides outside the gene matches: 11. Germline CDR1 MNHEY, CDR2 SMNVEV (reference sequence). CDR3 amino acids: CASSFRTGGLGEQYF. The CDR3 DNA is TGTGCCAGCAGTTTTCGGACAGGAGGTTTGGGCGAGCAGTACTTC.

This clone was detected only a few times. The chain is built from TRBV4-2 and TRBJ1-2, with 9 positions matching TRBD1. This CDR3 is built from 16 residues. Germline V gives CDR1 LGHNA, CDR2 YNFKEQ. The V segment lost 2 bases and the J segment 6 bases; nucleotides outside the gene matches: 10. CDR3 coding DNA: TGTGCCAGCAGCCAAAGCGGGACAGGGTCAATGCATGGCTACACCTTC. Translation gives CASSQSGTGSMHGYTF.

The rearrangement links TRBV28 to TRBJ1-2; no firm D call. The CDR3 consists of 13 residues. From germline, CDR1 is MDHEN and CDR2 SYDVKM. V was pared by 3 bases and J by 6 bases, with 11 bases between. The DNA of the CDR3 is TGTGCCAGCAGTTTTCCCCATCGGAATGGCTACACCTTC. Translated: CASSFPHRNGYTF.

The chain uses TRBV7-9 and TRBJ2-7, with D hard to call. The CDR3 totals 15 residues. The V gene lost 5 bases and the J gene lost 4 bases, with 18 bases spanning the gap. Germline assignment: CDR1 SEHNR and CDR2 FQNEAQ (reference sequence). This CDR3 is CASSSSPRSKYEQYF. The CDR3, as DNA: TGTGCCAGCAGCAGCTCCCCCAGGTCTAAGTACGAGCAGTACTTC.